This paragraph covers one T cell receptor (beta chain) sequence. Its binding antigen is unknown. No much larger clone exists at a distance of one base, and base qualities are not known. The cohort comprised 710 or so healthy bone marrow donors. At the time of sampling, all cohort members were nominally healthy, though unrecorded immune exposures were likely present. The donor tested CMV seronegative, placing the donor among the 350 to 400 seronegative members of the cohort. A peripheral blood sample was collected from each donor, and TCR beta sequencing was performed on peripheral blood mononuclear cells. Genomic DNA extraction from the blood cell samples was performed with the Qiagen DNeasy Blood Extraction Kit. These data come from a study of cytomegalovirus exposure and HLA in healthy donors (dated by TCRdb to about 2017). In terms of the full investigation: An earlier analysis of some 550 of the donors reported approximately 300 Gb of sequence data and some 100 million unique TCR beta sequences from 150 million to 200 million T cells. An early release that covered roughly 600 HLA-typed donors contained about 290 gigabases of sequencing data and around 85 million unique TCR sequences. Of the approximately 400 genotyped donors, approximately 83% fell in the genetic ancestry cluster associated with self-reported Caucasian donors. The study was designed to test whether signatures of past pathogen exposure could be identified by cataloging public T cell receptors. The study used immunosequencing to profile the T cell repertoires of some 600 subjects and linked those repertoires to cytomegalovirus serostatus. Along with the roughly 710-subject first cohort, a separate validation cohort of 120 different subjects was used. To predict cytomegalovirus infection status, the study combined high-throughput TCR immunosequencing, statistical association of individual TCRs with disease status, and machine learning. A later analysis re-analyzed previously published TCR beta repertoires from roughly 630 donors and added high-resolution HLA genotyping to study TCR occurrence patterns. Rather than drawing on any new phenotypic data, the later analysis identified candidate immune exposures from TCR beta sequences and the way those sequences occurred across donors. An earlier analysis of approximately 640 of the donors applied high-throughput TCR beta sequencing to assess whether each TCR beta V gene segment acted as functional or pseudogenic. Donor age, sex, ethnicity and CMV serostatus were collected together with the repertoire data. A later genetic analysis took genome-wide SNP genotypes for about three fifths of the 666 donors and used that subset as a discovery cohort. Every repertoire in the discovery cohort had been generated on one and the same sequencing platform. HLA typing covered class I and class II loci at four-digit resolution. Typing coverage differed by locus: A, B, C, DRB1 and DQB1 were typed in about 629-630 donors, DQA1 in about 560, DPA1 in nearly 610, and DPB1 in 450 to 490. About five DR-DQ haplotypes were treated as single units for association and clustering because of strong linkage in the cohort. Across about 380 genotyped donors of the cohort, an average of roughly 230,000 unique TCR beta nucleotide sequences per donor were sequenced, and roughly 20% of those sequences were non-productive. Study-wide conclusions, independent of this receptor: The authors suggested that the approach could potentially be generalized to other disease states and immunological phenotypes. In a later genetic analysis, fewer N-insertions in productive TCRs were reported among donors in an Asian-associated ancestry cluster than the roughly 700-donor mean. Sequencing depth was assumed to be roughly uniform across donors in the presence/absence analyses, though that assumption may not hold. In an earlier analysis of about 550 of the donors, most TCR beta V segments were observed in productive rearrangements about 87% or about 30% of the time, broadly matching IMGT annotations. A further reported finding was that TCR beta sequences accurately predicted the HLA-A and HLA-B alleles for most subjects in the first cohort. In a later analysis, several top co-occurrence clusters were reported to appear linked to parvovirus B19, influenza, CMV and Epstein-Barr virus. A group of highly shared sequence variants was considered likely to be a technical artifact of the sequencing pipeline. Some IMGT-functional V segments, including TRBV6-2 and TRBV6-3, could not be distinguished by the 87-base-pair reads and were therefore excluded. The classifier was reported to diagnose cytomegalovirus status with high specificity and sensitivity in both the original cohort and the validation cohort. Most CMV-associated TCR beta chains appeared to be HLA-restricted in a later analysis, and the HLA associations seemed to be driven largely by CMV exposure. For the cohort, immune exposure information was limited to CMV serostatus. In a later analysis, HLA-associated TCR beta chains were found to be more clonally expanded and to have lower generation probabilities than equally common non-associated chains. Linkage disequilibrium might explain the correlated functional status among segregating V segments, but an unknown experimental factor could not be excluded. A few of the identified cytomegalovirus-associated TCR beta chains were confirmed in vitro to be specific for cytomegalovirus antigens. HLA typing was unavailable for some donors at each locus, so association tests used only the typed subset. Across donors, most TCR sequences were observed very rarely, whereas some public TCRs were present in many individuals. In a later analysis, 16,951 TCR beta sequences were associated with specific HLA alleles at a false discovery rate of 0.05. In a later genetic analysis, a missense DCLRE1C variant was associated with V-gene and J-gene trimming of TCR beta chains, and the association was replicated in an independent cohort. According to a later analysis, TCR association rates differed among HLA loci, with DRB1 alleles showing the most associated TCRs and HLA-C alleles showing the fewest. This cohort had only TCR beta chains sequenced, and the lack of alpha or paired-chain data limited which features could be detected. When HLA alleles, especially DR and DQ, strongly co-occurred, TCR associations were difficult to assign to individual alleles. The study listed 150 to 200 TCR beta chains as associated with cytomegalovirus. Because counts were too low, 15 to 20 rarely observed V segments, including chromosome 9 orphons, were excluded from the earlier analysis of some 590 of the donors.

In the germline V gene, CDR1 corresponds to SGHTA and CDR2 to FQGNSA. V and J lose 2 bases and 7 bases, and a span of 12 bases separates them. Taken from cysteine to phenylalanine, the CDR3 has 14 residues. CDR3 DNA is the only sequence kept; it has 42 bases, read in frame from the first base. Libraries came from the immunoSEQ multiplex PCR assay. For the multiplex PCR, a mixture combining 60 forward primers for TCR Vbeta segments and 13 reverse primers for TCR Jbeta segments was used. The CDR3 region of rearranged TCR beta genes was amplified from genomic DNA with a multiplex PCR assay. On the Illumina HiSeq System, the amplified TCR beta libraries were sequenced as 87-base-pair reads. The published analysis was carried out like this. Across the 700 or so repertoires, a later analysis counted around 80 million unique TCR beta chains, roughly 11 million of which were shared by at least two donors. Raw reads were error-corrected and collapsed into unique sequences by a nearest-neighbor algorithm in which closely related sequences were merged to remove PCR and sequencing errors. To assign V, D and J gene segments, CDR3 sequences were aligned to IMGT reference sequences. Each retained sequence needed at least a six-nucleotide match to both a V gene segment and a J gene segment. A rearrangement was called productive if the CDR3 had no stop codons and remained in frame with V and J, and every other rearrangement was called non-productive. Following IMGT convention, CDR3 was defined as the stretch from the second conserved V-encoded cysteine up to the conserved J-encoded phenylalanine. Sequences without an unambiguous match to a single V gene segment were excluded from the earlier analysis of several hundred of the donors. An earlier analysis of 500 to 600 of the donors classified V segments as functional when productive rearrangements were above 56.7% and as segregating when the standard deviation between donors was above 5%. A statistical classification framework was developed to diagnose cytomegalovirus status using the catalog of TCR beta chain sequences. A later analysis assigned V and J genes by comparing TCR nucleotide sequences with IMGT/GENE-DB human TR gene sequences. In a later analysis, CDR3 sequences and most-parsimonious VDJ recombination scenarios were assigned using the TCRdist pipeline. In a later analysis, each TCR beta chain was defined by its CDR3 amino acid sequence together with its V-gene family, and reads lacking a unique V-gene family were excluded. In a later analysis, several hundred highly shared, low-generation-probability nucleotide sequences were removed to address suspected cross-contamination and a sequencing artifact. A later analysis calculated a clonal expansion index for each public chain from normalized within-repertoire ranks of inferred template counts. A later analysis computed generation probabilities with a VDJ recombination model fitted to out-of-frame rearrangements, and checked the results against IGoR. In a later analysis, TCR-TCR, TCR-HLA and TCR-CMV co-occurrence was scored with hypergeometric tests, and a repertoire-size bias correction was applied to TCR pairs. To estimate false discovery rates, a later analysis permuted the HLA or CMV assignments 20 times. A later analysis grouped co-occurring TCRs with DBSCAN, adding TCRdist sequence similarity when clustering within HLA-allele-positive subsets. Co-occurrence clustering excluded repertoires with fewer than 30,000 or more than 120,000 public chains, plus five with anomalous nucleotide sharing. Held by TCRdb, this immuneACCESS table contains in-frame sequences only and omits some clones. Under half of the omission traces to an unresolved V gene where checked; the cause of the rest is unknown. V and J calls and clone size are those listed in that table; D and trimming were worked out from the DNA. A total of roughly 180,000 clones appear in this sample, approximately 84% of them only once. The top ten clonotypes cover more than 4% of the sample.

The TCR was taken from a man between 18 and 35 years old in good health and CMV-seronegative. The chain is made from TRBV7-2 and TRBJ1-5, with TRBD1 tentatively as D gene (5 bases match). The sequenced material came from PBMCs. The sequence in DNA is TGTGCCAGCAGCTTATTTGGCAGGGAACAGCCCCAGCATTTT. Its translation is CASSLFGREQPQHF. Beyond the CDR3, the reference TRBV7-2 and TRBJ1-5 genes provide the residues; the full variable domain reads: GAGVSQSPSNKVTEKGKDVELRCDPISGHTALYWYRQSLGQGLEFLIYFQGNSAPDKSGLPSDRFSAERTGGSVSTLTIQRTQQEDSAVYLCASSLFGREQPQHFGDGTRLSIL.